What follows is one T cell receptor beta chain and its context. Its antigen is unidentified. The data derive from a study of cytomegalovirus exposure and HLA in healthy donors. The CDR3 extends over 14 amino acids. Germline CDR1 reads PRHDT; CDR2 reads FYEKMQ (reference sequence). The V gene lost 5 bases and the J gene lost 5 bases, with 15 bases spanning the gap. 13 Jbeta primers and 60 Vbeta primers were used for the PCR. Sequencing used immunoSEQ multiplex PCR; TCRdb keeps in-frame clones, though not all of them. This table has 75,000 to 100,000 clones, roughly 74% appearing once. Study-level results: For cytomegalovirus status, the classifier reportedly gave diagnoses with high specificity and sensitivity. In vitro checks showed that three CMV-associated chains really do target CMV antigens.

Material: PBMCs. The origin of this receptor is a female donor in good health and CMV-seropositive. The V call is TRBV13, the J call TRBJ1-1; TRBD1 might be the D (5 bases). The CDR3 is CASSPTGGGTEAFF. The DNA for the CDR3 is TGTGCCAGCAGCCCGACGGGGGGGGGAACTGAAGCTTTCTTT.